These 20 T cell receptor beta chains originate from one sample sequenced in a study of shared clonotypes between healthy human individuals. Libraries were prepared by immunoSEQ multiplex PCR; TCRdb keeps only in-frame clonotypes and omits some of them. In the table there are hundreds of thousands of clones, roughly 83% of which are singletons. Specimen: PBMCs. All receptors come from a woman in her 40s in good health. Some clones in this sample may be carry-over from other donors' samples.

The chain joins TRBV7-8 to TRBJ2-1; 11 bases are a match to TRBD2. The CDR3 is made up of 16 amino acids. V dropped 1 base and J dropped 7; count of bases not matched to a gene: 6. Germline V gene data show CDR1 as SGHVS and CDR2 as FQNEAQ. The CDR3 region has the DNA TGTGCCAGCAGCTTAGTAGCGGGAGGGCCTTCGAATGAGCAGTTCTTC. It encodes CASSLVAGGPSNEQFF.

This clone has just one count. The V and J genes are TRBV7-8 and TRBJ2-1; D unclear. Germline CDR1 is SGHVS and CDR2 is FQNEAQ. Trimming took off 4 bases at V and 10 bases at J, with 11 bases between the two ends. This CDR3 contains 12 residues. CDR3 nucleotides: TGTGCCAGCAGCTCCGCCGGATGGGAGCAGTTCTTC. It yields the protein CASSSAGWEQFF.

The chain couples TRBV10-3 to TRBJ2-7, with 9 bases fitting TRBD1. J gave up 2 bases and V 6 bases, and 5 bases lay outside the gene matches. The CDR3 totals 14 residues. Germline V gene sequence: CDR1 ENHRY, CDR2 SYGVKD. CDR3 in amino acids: CAIRGQGWAYEQYF. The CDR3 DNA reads TGTGCCATCAGGGGACAGGGTTGGGCCTACGAGCAGTACTTC.

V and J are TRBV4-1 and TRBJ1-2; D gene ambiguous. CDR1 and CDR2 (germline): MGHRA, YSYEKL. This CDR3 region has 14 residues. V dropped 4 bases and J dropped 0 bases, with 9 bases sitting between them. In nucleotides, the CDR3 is TGCGCCAGCAGCCTAATAGTTCCTAACTATGGCTACACCTTC. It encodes CASSLIVPNYGYTF.

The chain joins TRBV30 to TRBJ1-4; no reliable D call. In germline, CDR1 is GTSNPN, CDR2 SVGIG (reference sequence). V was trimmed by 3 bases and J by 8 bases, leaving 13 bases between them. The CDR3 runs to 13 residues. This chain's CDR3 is CAWRVKGEEKLFF. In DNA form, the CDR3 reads TGTGCCTGGAGGGTAAAGGGAGAAGAAAAACTGTTTTTT.

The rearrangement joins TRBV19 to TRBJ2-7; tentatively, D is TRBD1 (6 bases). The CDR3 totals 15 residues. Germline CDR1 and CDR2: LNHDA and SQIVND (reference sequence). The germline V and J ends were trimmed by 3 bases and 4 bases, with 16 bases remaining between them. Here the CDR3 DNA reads TGTGCCAGTAGTATGGCCGGACAGCCTATGTACGAGCAGTACTTC. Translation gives CASSMAGQPMYEQYF.

As DNA, the CDR3 is TGCGCCAGCAGCTTCCGAGCGGGATGGGACGAGCAGTACTTC. It is translated as CASSFRAGWDEQYF. The chain employs TRBV5-1 and TRBJ2-5; 7 bases align to TRBD2. The J call may be faulty, since TRBJ2-7 better matches the DNA end. In germline, CDR1 is SGHRS, CDR2 YFSETQ. This CDR3 is built from 14 residues.

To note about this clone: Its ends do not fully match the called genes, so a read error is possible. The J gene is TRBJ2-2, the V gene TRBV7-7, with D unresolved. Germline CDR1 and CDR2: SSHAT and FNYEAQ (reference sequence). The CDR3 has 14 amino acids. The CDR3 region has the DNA TGTGCTAGCAGTCTGAACTATAACACCGGGGAGCTGTTTTTT. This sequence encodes CASSLNYNTGELFF.

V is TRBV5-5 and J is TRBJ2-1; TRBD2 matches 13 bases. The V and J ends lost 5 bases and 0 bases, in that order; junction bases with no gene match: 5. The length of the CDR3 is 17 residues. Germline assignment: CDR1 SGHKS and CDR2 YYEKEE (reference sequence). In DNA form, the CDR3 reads TGTGCCAGCAGTTTAGGACTAGCGGGAGTCTCCTACAATGAGCAGTTCTTC. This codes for CASSLGLAGVSYNEQFF.

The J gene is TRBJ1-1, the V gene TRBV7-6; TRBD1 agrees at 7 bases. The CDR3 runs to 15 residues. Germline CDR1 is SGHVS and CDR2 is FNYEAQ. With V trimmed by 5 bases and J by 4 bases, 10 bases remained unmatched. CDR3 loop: CASSLGQGGGTEAFF. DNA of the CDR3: TGTGCCAGCAGCCTAGGCCAGGGGGGAGGCACTGAAGCTTTCTTT.

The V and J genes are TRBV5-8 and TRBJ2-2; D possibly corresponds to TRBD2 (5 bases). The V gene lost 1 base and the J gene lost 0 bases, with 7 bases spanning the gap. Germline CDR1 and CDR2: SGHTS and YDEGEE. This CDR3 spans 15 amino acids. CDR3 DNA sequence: TGTGCCAGCAGCTTGTACGGGGCGAACACCGGGGAGCTGTTTTTT. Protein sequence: CASSLYGANTGELFF. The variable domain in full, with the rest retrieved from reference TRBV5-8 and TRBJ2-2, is EAGVTQSPTHLIKTRGQQATLRCSPISGHTSVYWYQQALGLGLQFLLWYDEGEERNRGNFPPRFSGRQFPNYSSELNVNALELEDSALYLCASSLYGANTGELFFGEGSRLTVL.

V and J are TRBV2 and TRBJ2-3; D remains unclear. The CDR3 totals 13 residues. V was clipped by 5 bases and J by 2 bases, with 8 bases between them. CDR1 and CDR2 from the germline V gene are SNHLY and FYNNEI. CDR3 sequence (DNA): TGTGCCAGCAGTAATATCCCCACAGATACGCAGTATTTT. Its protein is CASSNIPTDTQYF.

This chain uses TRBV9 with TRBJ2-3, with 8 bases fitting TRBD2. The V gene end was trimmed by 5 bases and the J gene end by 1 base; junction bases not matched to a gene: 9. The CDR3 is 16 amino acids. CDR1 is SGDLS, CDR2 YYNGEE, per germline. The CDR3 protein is CASSLTSGRGTDTQYF. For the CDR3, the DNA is TGTGCCAGCAGTCTTACTAGCGGCCGGGGCACAGATACGCAGTATTTT.

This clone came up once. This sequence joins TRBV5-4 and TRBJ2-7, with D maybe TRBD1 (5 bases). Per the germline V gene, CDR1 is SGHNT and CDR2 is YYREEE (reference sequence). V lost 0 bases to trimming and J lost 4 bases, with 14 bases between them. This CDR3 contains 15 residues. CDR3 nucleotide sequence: TGTGCCAGCAGCTTGGCGGCAGGGAATCTTTACGAGCAGTACTTC. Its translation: CASSLAAGNLYEQYF. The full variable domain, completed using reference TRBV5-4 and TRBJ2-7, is ETGVTQSPTHLIKTRGQQVTLRCSSQSGHNTVSWYQQALGQGPQFIFQYYREEENGRGNFPPRFSGLQFPNYSSELNVNALELDDSALYLCASSLAAGNLYEQYFGPGTRLTVT.

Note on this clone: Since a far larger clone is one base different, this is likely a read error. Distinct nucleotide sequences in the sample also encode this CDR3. This chain's CDR3 is CASSQGAGLDYTEAFF. As DNA, the CDR3 is TGTGCCAGCTCGCAGGGGGCTGGGTTAGATTACACTGAAGCTTTCTTC. V usage is TRBV18 and J usage is TRBJ1-1; 8 bases match TRBD1. CDR3 size: 16 residues. From germline, CDR1 is KGHSH and CDR2 LQKENI.

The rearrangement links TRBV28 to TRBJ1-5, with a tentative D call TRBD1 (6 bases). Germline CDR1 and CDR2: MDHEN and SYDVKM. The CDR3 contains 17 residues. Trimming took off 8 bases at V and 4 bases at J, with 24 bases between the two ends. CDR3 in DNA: TGTGCCAGCCGTCTCCTAAGGGGGTTTGGAAGAAATCAGCCCCAGCATTTT. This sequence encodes CASRLLRGFGRNQPQHF.

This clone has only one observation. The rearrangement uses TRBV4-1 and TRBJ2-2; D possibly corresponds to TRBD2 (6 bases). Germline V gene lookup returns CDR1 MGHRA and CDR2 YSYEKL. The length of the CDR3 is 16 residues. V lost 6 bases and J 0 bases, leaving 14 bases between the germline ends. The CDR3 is CASSPTRDSNTGELFF. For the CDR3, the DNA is TGCGCCAGCAGTCCCACCCGGGACTCGAACACCGGGGAGCTGTTTTTT.

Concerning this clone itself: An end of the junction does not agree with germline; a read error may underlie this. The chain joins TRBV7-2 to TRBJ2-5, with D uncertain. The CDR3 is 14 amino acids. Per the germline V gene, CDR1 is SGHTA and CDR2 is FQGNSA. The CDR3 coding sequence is TGTGCCAGCAGCTTAGCAGGGAATCAAGGGACCCAGTACTTC. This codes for CASSLAGNQGTQYF.

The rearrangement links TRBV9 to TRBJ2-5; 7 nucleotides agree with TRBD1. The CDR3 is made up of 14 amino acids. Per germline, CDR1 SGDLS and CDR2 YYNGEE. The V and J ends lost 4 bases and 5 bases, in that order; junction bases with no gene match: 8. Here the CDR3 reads CASSRDSSIETQYF. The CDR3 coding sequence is TGTGCCAGCAGCCGGGACAGTTCGATCGAGACCCAGTACTTC. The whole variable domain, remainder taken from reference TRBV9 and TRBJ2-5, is DSGVTQTPKHLITATGQRVTLRCSPRSGDLSVYWYQQSLDQGLQFLIQYYNGEERAKGNILERFSAQQFPDLHSELNLSSLELGDSALYFCASSRDSSIETQYFGPGTRLLVL.

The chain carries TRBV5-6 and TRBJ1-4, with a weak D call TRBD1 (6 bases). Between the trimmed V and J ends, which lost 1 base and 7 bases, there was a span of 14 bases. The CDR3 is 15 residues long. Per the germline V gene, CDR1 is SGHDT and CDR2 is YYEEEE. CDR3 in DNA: TGTGCCAGCAGCTTGTCCTCGGGGGCGGGTGAAAAACTGTTTTTT. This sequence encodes CASSLSSGAGEKLFF.